This T cell receptor beta chain derives from a study of blood T cell repertoires in COVID-19. For the study at large: COVID-19 samples from acute and convalescent phases originated in the United States, Italy and Spain. PBMCs, B-cell-depleted T cells, or T cells were the source of the cDNA or gDNA that made up the material.

Authors' processing steps: Estimation of nucleated cell counts relied on the amplification of reference gene primers. Repertoires were generated with immunoSEQ multiplex PCR, while TCRdb's copy carries only in-frame clones and drops some. V and J calls and clone size follow that table, whereas D and trimming were derived from the DNA. The sample contains some 390,000 clones, roughly 86% of which appear only once. The material sequenced was peripheral blood. The source is a human donor in a cohort sampled during active COVID-19.

CDR3 residues: CASSLSSAAGSYEQYF. The CDR3 region has the DNA TGTGCCAGCAGCCTATCCTCCGCGGCCGGGTCCTACGAGCAGTACTTC. The chain carries TRBV7-9 and TRBJ2-7; D gene uncertain. Germline CDR1 SEHNR, CDR2 FQNEAQ (reference sequence). V was trimmed by 5 bases and J by 1 base, leaving 18 bases between them. The CDR3 is 16 amino acids. The variable domain in full, with the rest retrieved from reference TRBV7-9 and TRBJ2-7, is DTGVSQNPRHKITKRGQNVTFRCDPISEHNRLYWYRQTLGQGPEFLTYFQNEAQLEKSRLLSDRFSAERPKGSFSTLEIQRTEQGDSAMYLCASSLSSAAGSYEQYFGPGTRLTVT.